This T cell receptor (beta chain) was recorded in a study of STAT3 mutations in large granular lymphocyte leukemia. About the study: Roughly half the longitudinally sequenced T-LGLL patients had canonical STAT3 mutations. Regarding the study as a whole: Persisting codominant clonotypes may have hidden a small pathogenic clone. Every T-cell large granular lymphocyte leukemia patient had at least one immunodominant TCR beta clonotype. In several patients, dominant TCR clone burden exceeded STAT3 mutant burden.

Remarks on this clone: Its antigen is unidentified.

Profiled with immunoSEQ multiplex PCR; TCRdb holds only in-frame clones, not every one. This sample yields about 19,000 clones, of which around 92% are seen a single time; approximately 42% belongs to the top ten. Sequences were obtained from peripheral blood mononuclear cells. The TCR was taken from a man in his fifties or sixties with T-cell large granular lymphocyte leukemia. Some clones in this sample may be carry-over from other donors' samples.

CDR3 sequence: CSVEVSSGNTIYF. For the CDR3, the DNA is TGCAGCGTTGAAGTTTCCTCTGGAAACACCATATATTTT. The V and J genes are TRBV29-1 and TRBJ1-3; D unresolved. This CDR3 is 13 amino acids long. V was clipped by 1 base and J by 0 bases, with 4 bases between them. From germline, CDR1 is SQVTM and CDR2 ANQGSEA. Using reference TRBV29-1 and TRBJ1-3 for the parts outside the CDR3, the full variable domain is SAVISQKPSRDICQRGTSLTIQCQVDSQVTMMFWYRQQPGQSLTLIATANQGSEATYESGFVIDKFPISRPNLTFSTLTVSNMSPEDSSIYLCSVEVSSGNTIYFGEGSWLTVV.